This T cell receptor beta chain was documented in a study of post-analysis software for immune sequencing data. Whole-study context: Courses of disease covered relapsing-remitting, secondary progressive and progressive-relapsing multiple sclerosis.

The authors incorporated unique molecular identifiers into the TCR beta cDNA libraries. TCRdb used MiXCR to reprocess the PCR reads, holding one entry per CDR3 protein. In the table there are roughly 170,000 distinct CDR3 sequences, 30% of which are singletons. Broader study findings: In patients, TRBV5-6, TRBV5-1 and TRBV20-1 belonged to five TRBV segments found more frequently than in controls. Among multiple sclerosis patients, normalized Chao1 diversity was significantly below that of controls.

This clonotype was found many times. Antigen specificity is unknown. The germline V and J ends were trimmed by 5 bases and 1 base, with 8 bases remaining between them. Per the germline V gene, CDR1 is SGHTA and CDR2 is FQGTGA. CDR3 length: 13 residues. This sequence originates from a girl between 5 and 17 years old with multiple sclerosis. The chain couples TRBV7-3 to TRBJ1-1; D perhaps matches TRBD1 (6 bases). Sample: blood. CDR3 residues: CASSPGQNTEAFF. The CDR3 coding sequence is TGTGCCAGCAGCCCGGGACAGAACACTGAAGCTTTCTTT.